Listed below are T cell receptor beta chains from one sample, sequenced in a study of response to subunit inactivated influenza vaccine. TCRdb used MiXCR to reprocess the RT-PCR reads, holding one entry per CDR3 protein. This table has 500,000 to 650,000 distinct CDR3 sequences, 6% to 9% appearing once. The sequences come from PBMCs from blood, collected roughly 24 months after vaccination. The receptors stem from a man between 50 and 69 years old who received an inactivated influenza vaccine. The CDR3 runs from the conserved cysteine through the conserved F or W. D genes are given only for firm matches. The listing skips clone size in some rows; elsewhere it reads once, few, many or a size class.

DNA: TGTGCCAGCAGTATCGGACTGAGCACAGATACGCAGTATTTT
CDR3: CASSIGLSTDTQYF
D: NA
J: TRBJ2-3
size: many
V: TRBV12-3/TRBV12-4

DNA: TGTGCCACCAGCAGAGCGCCCACAGATACGCAGTATTTT
CDR3: CATSRAPTDTQYF
D: NA
J: TRBJ2-3
size: NA
V: TRBV15

DNA: TGCAGTGCTAGAGATCGGGGGGACAGGCCTAGCACAGATACGCAGTATTTT
CDR3: CSARDRGDRPSTDTQYF
D: NA
J: TRBJ2-3
size: few
V: TRBV20-1

DNA: TGCAGTGCTAGAAAGGCTAGCGGGATAAATGAGCAGTTCTTC
CDR3: CSARKASGINEQFF
D: TRBD2
J: TRBJ2-1
size: NA
V: TRBV20-1

DNA: TGTGCCAGCAGTTTAGGGCAGGGGGCTGCTGGCTACACCTTC
CDR3: CASSLGQGAAGYTF
D: TRBD1
J: TRBJ1-2
size: few
V: TRBV12-3/TRBV12-4

DNA: TGTGCCAGCAGTCCTCGACAGGGATGGATCGCTGAAGCTTTCTTT
CDR3: CASSPRQGWIAEAFF
D: TRBD1
J: TRBJ1-1
size: few
V: TRBV27

DNA: TGTGCCAGCAGCACGGGACTAGCGGGAGTTGGGCAGTACTTC
CDR3: CASSTGLAGVGQYF
D: TRBD2
J: TRBJ2-7
size: few
V: TRBV7-2

DNA: TGTGCCAGCAGCTCTAGGGGCGAACTCAATGAGCAGTTCTTC
CDR3: CASSSRGELNEQFF
D: NA
J: TRBJ2-1
size: few
V: TRBV7-2

DNA: TGCAGCGTACTGTGGAACTATGGCTACACCTTC
CDR3: CSVLWNYGYTF
D: NA
J: TRBJ1-2
size: many
V: TRBV29-1

DNA: TGTGCCACCAGTGGGGTCGCGGCGGGAGAGTTGACGCAGTATTTT
CDR3: CATSGVAAGELTQYF
D: TRBD2
J: TRBJ2-3
size: many
V: TRBV24-1

DNA: TGCAGTGCTAGACTAGGGGGACAAGTCTACAATGAGCAGTTCTTC
CDR3: CSARLGGQVYNEQFF
D: NA
J: TRBJ2-1
size: NA
V: TRBV20-1

DNA: TGTGCCAGCAGTTACTCGAACAGGGTTGACATTCAGTACTTC
CDR3: CASSYSNRVDIQYF
D: NA
J: TRBJ2-4
size: many
V: TRBV6-2/TRBV6-3

DNA: TGTGCCAGCAGTTCGGGACAGTCCTACGAGCAGTACTTC
CDR3: CASSSGQSYEQYF
D: TRBD1
J: TRBJ2-7
size: many
V: TRBV28

DNA: TGTGCCAGCAGTAGGGACTTTTCTTCCTACGAGCAGTACTTC
CDR3: CASSRDFSSYEQYF
D: NA
J: TRBJ2-7
size: few
V: TRBV6-1

DNA: TGCGCCAGCAGCCCGGTCTCCAACGGGGAGCTGTTTTTT
CDR3: CASSPVSNGELFF
D: NA
J: TRBJ2-2
size: many
V: TRBV5-1

DNA: TGCGCCAGCAGCTTGGATCCGTCGACAGGGAGACAGCCCCAGCATTTT
CDR3: CASSLDPSTGRQPQHF
D: TRBD1
J: TRBJ1-5
size: NA
V: TRBV5-1

DNA: TGTGCCAGCAGTTTATCCCGGTGGGATACGCAGTATTTT
CDR3: CASSLSRWDTQYF
D: NA
J: TRBJ2-3
size: few
V: TRBV27

DNA: TGCAGTGCTAGCGCCAGCGGGAGGGCGAGCTCCTACGAGCAGTACTTC
CDR3: CSASASGRASSYEQYF
D: TRBD2
J: TRBJ2-7
size: NA
V: TRBV20-1

DNA: TGTGCCAGTGTGCCGTCCAGGGGTGGCACCGGGGAGCTGTTTTTT
CDR3: CASVPSRGGTGELFF
D: NA
J: TRBJ2-2
size: many
V: TRBV2

DNA: TGTGCCACCAGCAGAACCGTCGCAGGGGGCGCAGCAGATACGCAGTATTTT
CDR3: CATSRTVAGGAADTQYF
D: TRBD1
J: TRBJ2-3
size: NA
V: TRBV15

DNA: TGCGCCAGCAGCCGGTACACAGGGGGCGTCGATGGCTACACCTTC
CDR3: CASSRYTGGVDGYTF
D: TRBD1
J: TRBJ1-2
size: many
V: TRBV4-3

DNA: TGTGCCAGCAGTGAATATGTCCAGTACTTC
CDR3: CASSEYVQYF
D: NA
J: TRBJ2-5
size: many
V: TRBV2

DNA: TGTGCCAGCAGCTTAGCAGTTAGCGGGGGACAAGAGACCCAGTACTTC
CDR3: CASSLAVSGGQETQYF
D: TRBD2
J: TRBJ2-5
size: few
V: TRBV7-2

DNA: TGTGCCAGCTCACCACCCGGACAGGGGGCGAGGGAGCAGTACTTC
CDR3: CASSPPGQGAREQYF
D: TRBD1
J: TRBJ2-7
size: many
V: TRBV18

DNA: TGTGCCAGCAGTGCGTGGGACAGCTACAATGAGCAGTTCTTC
CDR3: CASSAWDSYNEQFF
D: TRBD1
J: TRBJ2-1
size: many
V: TRBV2

DNA: TGTGCCAGCAGTGCAGAAGGATATCAGCCCCAGCATTTT
CDR3: CASSAEGYQPQHF
D: NA
J: TRBJ1-5
size: NA
V: TRBV2

DNA: TGTGCCAGCAGCGTGTACACCGAAGAGACCCAGTACTTC
CDR3: CASSVYTEETQYF
D: NA
J: TRBJ2-5
size: NA
V: TRBV9

DNA: TGCAGTGCCACCGATAAAGGCTTTAAAGAGACCCAGTACTTC
CDR3: CSATDKGFKETQYF
D: NA
J: TRBJ2-5
size: NA
V: TRBV20-1

DNA: TGTGCCAGCAGCGGCAGGACTAGCGGGAGTTGGTATGAGCAGTTCTTC
CDR3: CASSGRTSGSWYEQFF
D: TRBD2
J: TRBJ2-1
size: few
V: TRBV9

DNA: TGTGCCAGCAGCTTGGATTGGACATCGGGGTTGGGTGGCTACACCTTC
CDR3: CASSLDWTSGLGGYTF
D: NA
J: TRBJ1-2
size: NA
V: TRBV5-5